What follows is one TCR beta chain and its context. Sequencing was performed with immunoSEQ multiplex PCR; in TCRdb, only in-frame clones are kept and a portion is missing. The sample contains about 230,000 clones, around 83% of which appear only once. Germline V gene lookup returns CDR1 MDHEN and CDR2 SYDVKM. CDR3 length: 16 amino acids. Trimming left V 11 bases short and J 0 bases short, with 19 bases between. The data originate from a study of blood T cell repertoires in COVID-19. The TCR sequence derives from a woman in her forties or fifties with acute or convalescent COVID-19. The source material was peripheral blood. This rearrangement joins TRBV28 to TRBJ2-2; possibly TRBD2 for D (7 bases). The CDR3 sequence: CAPIRPGGANTGELFF. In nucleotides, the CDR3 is TGTGCCCCGATTAGACCGGGGGGCGCGAACACCGGGGAGCTGTTTTTT.